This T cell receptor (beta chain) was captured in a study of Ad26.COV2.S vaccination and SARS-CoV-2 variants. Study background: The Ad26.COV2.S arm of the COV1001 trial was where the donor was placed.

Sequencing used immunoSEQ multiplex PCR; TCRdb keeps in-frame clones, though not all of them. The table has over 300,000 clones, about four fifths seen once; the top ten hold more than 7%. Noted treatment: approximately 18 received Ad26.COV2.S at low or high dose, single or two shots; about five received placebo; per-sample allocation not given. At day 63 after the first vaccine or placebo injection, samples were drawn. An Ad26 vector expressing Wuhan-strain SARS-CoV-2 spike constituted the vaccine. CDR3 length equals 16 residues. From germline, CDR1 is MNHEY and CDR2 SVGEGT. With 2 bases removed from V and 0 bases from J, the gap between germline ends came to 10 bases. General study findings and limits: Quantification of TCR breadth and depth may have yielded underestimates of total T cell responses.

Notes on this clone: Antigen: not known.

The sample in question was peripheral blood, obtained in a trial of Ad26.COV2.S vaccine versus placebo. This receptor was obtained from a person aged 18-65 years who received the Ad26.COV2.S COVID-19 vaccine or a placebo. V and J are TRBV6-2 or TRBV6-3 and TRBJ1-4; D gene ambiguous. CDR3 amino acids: CASSYPELATNEKLFF. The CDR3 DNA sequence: TGTGCCAGCAGTTACCCGGAGCTTGCAACTAATGAAAAACTGTTTTTT.